This T cell receptor beta chain was observed in a study of blood T cell repertoires in COVID-19. Study background: The United States, Italy and Spain supplied acute and convalescent COVID-19 samples. T cells, B-cell-depleted T cells, or PBMCs supplied cDNA or gDNA.

In the authors' methods: Researchers report that nucleated cell counts were estimated from reference gene primer amplification. This table comes from immunoSEQ multiplex PCR, and its TCRdb copy is limited to in-frame clones, with some not included. The DNA was the basis for D and trimming; V, J and clone size are from that table. The data show some 270,000 clones, about four fifths seen once. The germline gives CDR1 SGHRS, CDR2 YFSETQ. V lost 4 bases to trimming and J lost 2 bases; unmatched junction nucleotides: 5. The CDR3 runs to 14 residues. The clonotype originates from a woman aged 35 to 49 who had recovered from COVID-19. This chain connects TRBV5-1 to TRBJ1-1; 7 nucleotides agree with TRBD1. The sequencing sample was made of peripheral blood. CDR3 sequence: CASSIRQGNTEAFF. CDR3 DNA: TGCGCCAGCAGCATCAGACAGGGAAACACTGAAGCTTTCTTT.